This T cell receptor beta chain came from a study of blood T cell repertoires in COVID-19. Study background: The study drew acute and convalescent COVID-19 samples from the United States, Italy and Spain. PBMCs, B-cell-depleted T cells, or T cells provided the cDNA or gDNA that made up the material.

Trimming removed 5 bases from V and 2 bases from J, with 15 bases in between. Germline CDR1 and CDR2: MDHEN and SYDVKM. CDR3 size: 15 residues. Authors' processing steps: Cell counts per sample came from amplifying reference gene primers. Using immunoSEQ multiplex PCR, the repertoire was profiled, and TCRdb retains in-frame clones only, with some absent. V, J and clone size derive from that table, while D and trimming were established from the DNA sequence. The sample lists fewer than 200,000 clones; roughly 87% were seen once. The chain recombines TRBV28 with TRBJ1-1; no clear D. The receptor was isolated from a woman aged 70-85 years with COVID-19, enrolled during active disease. Sequencing was carried out using peripheral blood. The CDR3 DNA reads TGTGCCAGCAGTCCAACCGGGATTCTTAACACTGAAGCTTTCTTT. This translates into CASSPTGILNTEAFF.